This entry is about one T cell receptor (beta chain). A much larger clone is a single base away; this may be a read error. The sample comes from a study of glioma-infiltrating T cells. Using RNA template, CDR3s of TCR alpha and beta were amplified with iRepertoire arm-PCR. TCRdb analysed the multiplex PCR reads with MiXCR anew, one entry per CDR3 protein. This sample has around 190,000 distinct CDR3 sequences, with roughly a third found just once. The CDR3 contains 12 residues. Germline V gives CDR1 SNHLY, CDR2 FYNNEI. The ends were cut back, 0 bases at V and 10 bases at J, with 10 bases in the middle.

The receptor was derived from a human donor with low-grade glioma or glioblastoma, undergoing nonglioma brain surgery, or in good health (not recorded which). Input material: glioma tissue, nonneoplastic brain tissue, or PBMCs (not recorded which). The chain couples TRBV2 to TRBJ2-7; perhaps TRBD2 as D (5 bases). CDR3 in amino acids: CASSEAGENQYF. CDR3 DNA sequence: TGTGCCAGCAGTGAAGCTGGGGAGAACCAGTACTTC.